The 29 T cell receptor beta chains below come from one sample, sequenced in a study of vaccination effects on CD4 cells after COVID-19. Between days 9 and 11 of culture, CD4+ T cells were separated out. Antigens for these TCRs are unknown. Profiling relied on immunoSEQ multiplex PCR, and the TCRdb table lists in-frame clones only, not all of them. The sample has about 64,000 clones, 72% seen once. Specimen: CD4+ T cells from PBMCs cultured without peptide, collected before COVID-19 vaccination. All receptors come from a human donor who had a prior SARS-CoV-2 infection.

This rearrangement joins TRBV27 to TRBJ2-2; D might be TRBD2 (5 bases). V was pared by 5 bases and J by 2 bases, with 12 bases between. The CDR3 runs 15 residues. Germline V gene lookup returns CDR1 MNHEY and CDR2 SMNVEV (reference sequence). The CDR3 loop reads CASSPRGDNTGELFF. The CDR3 DNA reads as TGTGCCAGCAGTCCACGGGGTGATAACACCGGGGAGCTGTTTTTT.

This clone was seen a single time. The rearrangement links TRBV27 to TRBJ2-5; 12 nucleotides match TRBD2. Germline lookup yields CDR1 MNHEY and CDR2 SMNVEV (reference sequence). This CDR3 contains 18 residues. The J segment lost 4 bases and the V segment lost 6 bases, leaving 15 bases of the junction unmatched. The CDR3 sequence is CASSKRRLAGALGETQYF. The CDR3 coding sequence is TGTGCCAGCAGCAAGAGACGACTAGCGGGAGCTTTGGGAGAGACCCAGTACTTC.

The rearrangement links TRBV9 to TRBJ2-1; D tentatively fits TRBD1 or TRBD2 (5 bases each). This CDR3 has 14 residues. CDR1 is SGDLS and CDR2 is YYNGEE in the germline V gene. The V and J ends lost 3 bases and 8 bases respectively, with 15 bases between them. The CDR3 nucleotides are TGTGCCAGCAGCGGAAGTGGGGGATTCTATGAGCAGTTCTTC. Translated: CASSGSGGFYEQFF.

Note on this clone: At one of its ends the junction is not consistent with the germline gene, which may arise from a read error. The chain employs TRBV7-7 and TRBJ2-3; possible D gene TRBD1, 6 bases. The CDR3 is 14 amino acids. The germline gives CDR1 SSHAT, CDR2 FNYEAQ (reference sequence). CDR3 sequence (DNA): TGTGCTAGCAGCCAGGGACATTTCGCAGATACGCAGTATTTT. Translated, it gives CASSQGHFADTQYF.

The rearrangement joins TRBV5-5 to TRBJ1-2, with D maybe TRBD1 (5 bases). Germline V CDR1 and CDR2: SGHKS, YYEKEE (reference sequence). The CDR3 extends over 14 amino acids. The V end was cut by 1 base, the J end by 5 bases, with 12 bases between. CDR3 region: CASSLRQGEYGYTF. CDR3 nucleotide sequence: TGTGCCAGCAGCTTGCGCCAGGGCGAGTATGGCTACACCTTC. The full variable domain, in which reference TRBV5-5 and TRBJ1-2 provide the parts outside the CDR3, is DAGVTQSPTHLIKTRGQQVTLRCSPISGHKSVSWYQQVLGQGPQFIFQYYEKEERGRGNFPDRFSARQFPNYSSELNVNALLLGDSALYLCASSLRQGEYGYTFGSGTRLTVV.

The sample holds a few counts of this clone. J is TRBJ2-1 and V is TRBV5-1; D call uncertain. CDR3 size: 15 residues. From germline, CDR1 is SGHRS and CDR2 YFSETQ. V lost 5 bases and J lost 0, with 12 bases in between. The CDR3 coding sequence is TGCGCCAGCAGAACTGCGCCGAGCTCCTACAATGAGCAGTTCTTC. Encoded protein: CASRTAPSSYNEQFF.

V and J are TRBV19 and TRBJ1-1; D is possibly TRBD1 (5 bases). The germline gives CDR1 LNHDA, CDR2 SQIVND (reference sequence). V lost 2 bases, J lost 7 bases, and 11 bases lay in between. CDR3 size: 13 residues. Here the CDR3 reads CASSIQGGLEAFF. CDR3 DNA: TGTGCCAGTAGTATACAGGGAGGTCTTGAAGCTTTCTTT.

Sample share makes this clone medium-sized. The CDR3 reads CASSQLGPGDSYSYNEQFF. The CDR3 bases are TGTGCCAGCAGTCAATTAGGGCCAGGTGACTCTTACTCCTACAATGAGCAGTTCTTC. The chain recombines TRBV7-2 with TRBJ2-1; D is undetermined. Per germline, CDR1 SGHTA and CDR2 FQGNSA. The CDR3 extends over 19 amino acids. Trimming stripped 6 bases from V and 0 bases from J, with 24 bases between.

The chain links TRBV7-2 to TRBJ2-3; 9 bases are shared with TRBD2. The germline CDR1 and CDR2 sequences are SGHTA and FQGNSA. The CDR3 has 16 residues. The ends lost 4 bases at V and 4 bases at J; junction bases unmatched: 9. The CDR3 region is CASSSQGREGPDTQYF. CDR3 nucleotides: TGTGCCAGCAGCTCCCAGGGGCGGGAGGGACCAGATACGCAGTATTTT.

This chain connects TRBV6-5 to TRBJ2-3; D is unclear. Germline lookup yields CDR1 MNHEY and CDR2 SVGAGI. CDR3 length: 16 residues. Trimming cost V 0 bases and J 0 bases, with 10 bases left between them. The CDR3 reads CASSYSNQQSTDTQYF. DNA of the CDR3: TGTGCCAGCAGTTACTCGAACCAGCAAAGCACAGATACGCAGTATTTT.

The genes are TRBV18 and TRBJ1-2; D gene ambiguous. This CDR3 is built from 17 residues. The V gene's germline CDR1 is KGHSH and CDR2 LQKENI. V was shortened by 3 bases and J by 4 bases, with 21 bases between the two germline ends. The CDR3 nucleotides read TGTGCCAGCTCACCCCCCTCTATAGGGCCCGAGTCCTATGGCTACACCTTC. It yields the protein CASSPPSIGPESYGYTF.

V is TRBV2 and J is TRBJ2-5, with D possibly TRBD2 on 6 matching bases. The ends were cut back, 4 bases at V and 1 base at J, with 13 bases in the middle. CDR1 is SNHLY, CDR2 FYNNEI, per germline. The CDR3 has 15 amino acids. The CDR3 loop is CASSVGLTSQETQYF. CDR3 in DNA: TGTGCCAGCAGTGTAGGACTAACAAGCCAAGAGACCCAGTACTTC. Looking up the rest from reference TRBV2 and TRBJ2-5 gives the full variable domain: EPEVTQTPSHQVTQMGQEVILRCVPISNHLYFYWYRQILGQKVEFLVSFYNNEISEKSEIFDDQFSVERPDGSNFTLKIRSTKLEDSAMYFCASSVGLTSQETQYFGPGTRLLVL.

The chain links TRBV11-3 to TRBJ1-1; 7 positions agree with TRBD1. The CDR3 consists of 11 residues. In germline, CDR1 is SGHNT, CDR2 YENEEA. J gave up 12 bases and V 8 bases, and 9 bases lay outside the gene matches. CDR3 sequence (DNA): TGTGCCAGCGGGGAAGGGGGCAAAACTTTCTTT. Encoded protein: CASGEGGKTFF.

The CDR3, as DNA: TGTGCCAGCAGTGCGGGACAGTGGGACTATGGCTACACCTTC. Protein product: CASSAGQWDYGYTF. The chain recombines TRBV6-6 with TRBJ1-2, with 7 bases identical to TRBD1. CDR3 length equals 14 residues. V shed 5 bases, J shed 3 bases, and the junction held 6 bases outside the gene matches. The V gene's germline CDR1 is MNHNY and CDR2 SVGAGI (reference sequence).

This clone was counted ten times or more. The chain joins TRBV2 to TRBJ1-1; 7 bases are a match to TRBD1. Trimming at V came to 6 bases and at J to 5 bases, leaving 6 bases not matched to a gene. There are 13 residues in the CDR3. From germline, CDR1 is SNHLY and CDR2 FYNNEI. The CDR3 DNA reads TGTGCCAGCAGAGTACAGGGGTTAACTGAAGCTTTCTTT. It specifies CASRVQGLTEAFF.

With regard to this clone: The sample has other DNA sequences that encode this CDR3 too. V is TRBV20-1 and J is TRBJ1-1; no clear D. Trimming stripped 3 bases from V and 0 bases from J, with 8 bases between. Germline V CDR1 and CDR2: DFQATT, SNEGSKA (reference sequence). This CDR3 contains 13 residues. CDR3 DNA sequence: TGCAGTGCTAGTAGAGATTTGAACACTGAAGCTTTCTTT. It is translated as CSASRDLNTEAFF.

V and J are TRBV7-2 and TRBJ1-1; the D is unclear. The CDR3 runs 14 residues. CDR1 and CDR2 (germline): SGHTA, FQGNSA. Between the trimmed V and J ends, which lost 1 base and 3 bases, there was a span of 9 bases. The chain's CDR3 is CASSLVFRDTEAFF. CDR3 in DNA: TGTGCCAGCAGCTTAGTCTTTCGTGACACTGAAGCTTTCTTT.

The rearrangement links TRBV28 to TRBJ2-7, with 8 bases fitting TRBD1. Germline V gene sequence: CDR1 MDHEN, CDR2 SYDVKM. V lost 6 bases to trimming and J lost 2 bases; unmatched junction nucleotides: 9. This CDR3 region has 15 residues. CDR3 sequence (DNA): TGTGCCAGCAGGGAGCAGGGGGCGACCACCTACGAGCAGTACTTC. It is translated as CASREQGATTYEQYF.

The chain couples TRBV5-1 to TRBJ2-5; 9 positions match TRBD1. Trimming at V came to 4 bases and at J to 3 bases, leaving 7 bases not matched to a gene. This CDR3 is 15 amino acids long. CDR1 and CDR2 (germline): SGHRS, YFSETQ. The CDR3 nucleotides are TGCGCCAGCAGCCAGCGGACAGGGGTGGAAGAGACCCAGTACTTC. It codes for CASSQRTGVEETQYF.

This chain joins TRBV6-5 and TRBJ1-5, with D hard to call. The CDR3 is made up of 13 amino acids. CDR1 MNHEY and CDR2 SVGAGI come from the germline V gene. Trimming took off 6 bases at V and 5 bases at J, with 11 bases between the two ends. The DNA of the CDR3 is TGTGCCAGCAGCCTAACCCAGGATCAGCCCCAGCATTTT. Translated, it gives CASSLTQDQPQHF.

This clone was observed a single time. The chain combines TRBV30 with TRBJ1-3, with TRBD1 as a possible D gene (6 bases). The length of the CDR3 is 15 residues. Trimming took off 3 bases at V and 8 bases at J, with 20 bases between the two ends. Germline CDR1 GTSNPN, CDR2 SVGIG (reference sequence). This chain's CDR3 is CAWRGQLLSLDTIYF. The CDR3 region has the DNA TGTGCCTGGAGAGGACAGCTACTATCTTTGGACACCATATATTTT.

The chain employs TRBV7-8 and TRBJ1-1, with unresolved D. This CDR3 comprises 16 residues. Germline CDR1 SGHVS, CDR2 FQNEAQ. Trimming took 7 bases from V and 1 from J, leaving 19 bases between them. The CDR3 region is CASNSYLARSNTEAFF. In nucleotides, the CDR3 is TGTGCCAGCAACTCCTATCTGGCACGGTCGAACACTGAAGCTTTCTTT.

This clone was detected only a few times. The rearrangement joins TRBV7-2 to TRBJ2-7; D is ambiguous. Per the germline V gene, CDR1 is SGHTA and CDR2 is FQGNSA. CDR3 length: 15 residues. The V end lost 1 base, the J end lost 0 bases, and 10 bases lay between the germline ends. The CDR3 DNA sequence: TGTGCCAGCAGCTTAGGACCGATTGTCTCCTACGAGCAGTACTTC. Its protein is CASSLGPIVSYEQYF. Using reference TRBV7-2 and TRBJ2-7 for the parts outside the CDR3, the full variable domain is GAGVSQSPSNKVTEKGKDVELRCDPISGHTALYWYRQSLGQGLEFLIYFQGNSAPDKSGLPSDRFSAERTGGSVSTLTIQRTQQEDSAVYLCASSLGPIVSYEQYFGPGTRLTVT.

The chain links TRBV7-9 to TRBJ2-7, with D perhaps matching TRBD2 (6 bases). V lost 1 base to trimming and J lost 6 bases, with 13 bases between them. Germline V gene sequence: CDR1 SEHNR, CDR2 FQNEAQ (reference sequence). This CDR3 has 14 residues. The CDR3 bases are TGTGCCAGCAGCTTAGGACTAGTGGGGCCCGAGCAGTACTTC. This sequence encodes CASSLGLVGPEQYF.

The genes are TRBV2 and TRBJ1-3, with unresolved D. The CDR3 has 11 amino acids. Deletions cut 5 bases from V and 5 bases from J, with 4 bases between. Germline loops: CDR1 SNHLY, CDR2 FYNNEI. CDR3 sequence (DNA): TGTGCCAGCAGTTCCAGAAACACCATATATTTT. Its protein is CASSSRNTIYF.

The chain recombines TRBV6-5 with TRBJ2-7; 9 nucleotides agree with TRBD2. This CDR3 contains 14 residues. J gave up 5 bases and V 3 bases, and 5 bases lay outside the gene matches. The V gene's germline CDR1 is MNHEY and CDR2 SVGAGI. CDR3 DNA sequence: TGTGCCAGCAGTTATCTAGCGGGATACCACGAGCAGTACTTC. Amino acids: CASSYLAGYHEQYF.

The gene calls are TRBV6-6 and TRBJ1-2; maybe TRBD1 (6 bases). The CDR3 length is 14 residues. With 1 base removed from V and 4 bases from J, the gap between germline ends came to 10 bases. Germline loops: CDR1 MNHNY, CDR2 SVGAGI (reference sequence). The CDR3: CASSYYGGAYGYTF. The CDR3 nucleotides are TGTGCCAGCAGTTACTACGGGGGGGCCTATGGCTACACCTTC.

The J gene is TRBJ2-3, the V gene TRBV19, with 7 nucleotides matching TRBD2. Unmatched junction bases numbered 7, after V lost 3 bases and J lost 1 base. Per germline, CDR1 LNHDA and CDR2 SQIVND (reference sequence). The length of the CDR3 is 16 residues. CDR3 nucleotide sequence: TGTGCCAGTAGTATGTTTGGCCTAGCGGGCACAGATACGCAGTATTTT. It codes for CASSMFGLAGTDTQYF.

V gene TRBV30 combines with J gene TRBJ2-3, with D tentatively TRBD1 (5 bases). This CDR3 spans 16 amino acids. Looked up from germline, CDR1 is GTSNPN and CDR2 is SVGIG (reference sequence). Trimming removed 4 bases from V and 1 base from J, with 18 bases in between. The CDR3 loop reads CAWTHGWGRGTDTQYF. Here the CDR3 DNA reads TGTGCCTGGACCCACGGGTGGGGCAGAGGCACAGATACGCAGTATTTT.